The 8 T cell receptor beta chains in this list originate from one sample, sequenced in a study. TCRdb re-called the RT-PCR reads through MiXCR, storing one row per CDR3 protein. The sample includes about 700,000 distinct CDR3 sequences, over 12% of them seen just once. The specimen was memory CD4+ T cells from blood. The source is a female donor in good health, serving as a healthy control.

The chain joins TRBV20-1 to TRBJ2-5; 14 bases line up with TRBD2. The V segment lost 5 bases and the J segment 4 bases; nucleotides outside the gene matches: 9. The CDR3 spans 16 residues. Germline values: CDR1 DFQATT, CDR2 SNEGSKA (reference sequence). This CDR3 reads CSARGTSGSRGETQYF. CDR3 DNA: TGCAGTGCTCGGGGGACTAGCGGGAGTCGAGGAGAGACCCAGTACTTC.

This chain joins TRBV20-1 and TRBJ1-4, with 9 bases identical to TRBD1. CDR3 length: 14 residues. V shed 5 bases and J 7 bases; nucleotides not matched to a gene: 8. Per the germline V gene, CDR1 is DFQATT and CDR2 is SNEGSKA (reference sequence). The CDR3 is CSAPLTGGGEKLFF. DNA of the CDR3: TGCAGTGCTCCTCTGACAGGGGGAGGTGAAAAACTGTTTTTT.

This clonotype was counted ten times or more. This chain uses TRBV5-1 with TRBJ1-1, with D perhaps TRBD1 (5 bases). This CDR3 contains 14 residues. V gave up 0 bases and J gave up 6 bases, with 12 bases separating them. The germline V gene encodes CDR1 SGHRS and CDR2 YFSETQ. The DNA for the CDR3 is TGCGCCAGCAGCTTGGCTAGGGGAGGTTCTGAAGCTTTCTTT. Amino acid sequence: CASSLARGGSEAFF. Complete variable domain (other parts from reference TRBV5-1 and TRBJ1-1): KAGVTQTPRYLIKTRGQQVTLSCSPISGHRSVSWYQQTPGQGLQFLFEYFSETQRNKGNFPGRFSGRQFSNSRSEMNVSTLELGDSALYLCASSLARGGSEAFFGQGTRLTVV.

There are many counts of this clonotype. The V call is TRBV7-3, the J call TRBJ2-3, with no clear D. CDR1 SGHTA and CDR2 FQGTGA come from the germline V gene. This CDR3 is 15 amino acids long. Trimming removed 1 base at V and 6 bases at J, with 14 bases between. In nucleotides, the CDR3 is TGTGCCAGCAGCTTAAATGTACGGGCCCCGGATACGCAGTATTTT. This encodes CASSLNVRAPDTQYF.

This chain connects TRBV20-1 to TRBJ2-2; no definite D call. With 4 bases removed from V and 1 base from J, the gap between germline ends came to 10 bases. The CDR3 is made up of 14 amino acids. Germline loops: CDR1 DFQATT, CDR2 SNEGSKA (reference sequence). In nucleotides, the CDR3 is TGCAGTGCTACCCCTAGGCTGAACACCGGGGAGCTGTTTTTT. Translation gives CSATPRLNTGELFF.

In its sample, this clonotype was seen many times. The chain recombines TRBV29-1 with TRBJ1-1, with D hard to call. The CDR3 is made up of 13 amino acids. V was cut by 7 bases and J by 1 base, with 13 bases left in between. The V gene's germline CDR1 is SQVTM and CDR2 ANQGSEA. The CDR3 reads CSASGVGNTEAFF. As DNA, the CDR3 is TGCAGCGCCTCAGGCGTGGGGAACACTGAAGCTTTCTTT.

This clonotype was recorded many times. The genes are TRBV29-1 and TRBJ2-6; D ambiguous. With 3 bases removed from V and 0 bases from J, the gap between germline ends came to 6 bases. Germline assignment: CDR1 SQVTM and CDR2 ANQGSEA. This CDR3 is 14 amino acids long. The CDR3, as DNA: TGCAGCGTTGATCAGAACTCTGGGGCCAACGTCCTGACTTTC. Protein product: CSVDQNSGANVLTF.

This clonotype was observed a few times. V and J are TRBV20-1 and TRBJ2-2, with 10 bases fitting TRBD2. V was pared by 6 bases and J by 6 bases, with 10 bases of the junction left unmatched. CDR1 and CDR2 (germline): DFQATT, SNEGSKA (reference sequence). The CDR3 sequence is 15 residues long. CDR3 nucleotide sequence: TGCAGTGCGATCGGGACTAGCGTCAAATCCGGGGAGCTGTTTTTT. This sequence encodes CSAIGTSVKSGELFF.